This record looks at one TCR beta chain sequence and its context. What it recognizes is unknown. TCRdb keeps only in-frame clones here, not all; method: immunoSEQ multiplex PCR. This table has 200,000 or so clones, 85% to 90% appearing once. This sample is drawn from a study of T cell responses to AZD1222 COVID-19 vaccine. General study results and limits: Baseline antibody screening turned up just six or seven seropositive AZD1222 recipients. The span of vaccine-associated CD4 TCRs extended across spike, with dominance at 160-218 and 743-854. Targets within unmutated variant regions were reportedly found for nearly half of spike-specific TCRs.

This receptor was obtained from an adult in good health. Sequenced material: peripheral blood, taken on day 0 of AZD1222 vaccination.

CDR3: CASKQGRRDTEAFF. For the CDR3, the DNA is TGTGCCAGTAAACAGGGAAGACGCGACACTGAAGCTTTCTTT. V is TRBV19 and J is TRBJ1-1, with D maybe TRBD1 (6 bases). The CDR3 runs to 14 residues. CDR1 LNHDA and CDR2 SQIVND come from the germline V gene (reference sequence). Trimming removed 7 bases at V and 3 bases at J, with 15 bases between. The complete variable domain, with remaining parts taken from reference TRBV19 and TRBJ1-1, reads DGGITQSPKYLFRKEGQNVTLSCEQNLNHDAMYWYRQDPGQGLRLIYYSQIVNDFQKGDIAEGYSVSREKKESFPLTVTSAQKNPTAFYLCASKQGRRDTEAFFGQGTRLTVV.